This passage covers 10 T cell receptor beta chains from one sample sequenced in a study of regulatory T cells in long-lasting Graves disease. The time point here: newly diagnosed GD, antithyroid drugs for less than 3 months. PBMC RNA was the source of the TCR library. Building of the TCR beta libraries involved iRepertoire HTBI primers and Arm-PCR of CDR3 regions. TCRdb re-called the multiplex PCR reads through MiXCR, storing one row per CDR3 protein. The data show over 500,000 distinct CDR3 sequences, with roughly 16% seen just once and 15% to 20% held by the top ten. This same sample was also part of a study on T cells in Graves' hyperthyroidism and ophthalmopathy.

The sample was peripheral blood mononuclear cells (PBMCs), taken at new diagnosis, from a patient treated with antithyroid drugs. The source is a woman aged 30 to 39 with Graves disease.

This clonotype was seen at least ten times. The chain carries TRBV28 and TRBJ2-7, with a possible D match to TRBD2 (5 bases). The V end lost 2 bases, the J end lost 5 bases, and 10 bases lay between the germline ends. This CDR3 comprises 13 residues. From germline, CDR1 is MDHEN and CDR2 SYDVKM. The CDR3 protein is CASSLGLSDEQYF. As DNA, the CDR3 is TGTGCCAGCAGTTTAGGCCTTAGCGACGAGCAGTACTTC. The full variable domain, completed using reference TRBV28 and TRBJ2-7, is DVKVTQSSRYLVKRTGEKVFLECVQDMDHENMFWYRQDPGLGLRLIYFSYDVKMKEKGDIPEGYSVSREKKERFSLILESASTNQTSMYLCASSLGLSDEQYFGPGTRLTVT.

This chain uses TRBV19 with TRBJ2-1; D is undetermined. Germline lookup yields CDR1 LNHDA and CDR2 SQIVND (reference sequence). The CDR3 spans 13 residues. V shed 4 bases and J shed 8 bases, with 12 bases lying between them. The CDR3 sequence: CASSRPSGYEQFF. CDR3 in DNA: TGTGCCAGTAGTAGGCCCAGTGGCTATGAGCAGTTCTTC.

This clonotype was recorded a few times. The rearrangement links TRBV9 to TRBJ2-7; possibly TRBD2 for D (6 bases). The germline gives CDR1 SGDLS, CDR2 YYNGEE. CDR3 size: 14 residues. Trimming removed 3 bases at V and 5 bases at J, with 15 bases between. CDR3: CASSAGGTADEQYF. The CDR3 DNA sequence: TGTGCCAGCAGCGCCGGGGGAACGGCCGACGAGCAGTACTTC.

This chain joins TRBV28 and TRBJ1-1, with TRBD1 as a possible D gene (5 bases). In germline, CDR1 is MDHEN, CDR2 SYDVKM. The V and J ends lost 2 bases and 1 base respectively, with 17 bases between them. The CDR3 has 17 amino acids. CDR3 DNA sequence: TGTGCCAGCAGTTTAAGCCGGCCAGGGAGTAGGAACACTGAAGCTTTCTTT. This gives the protein CASSLSRPGSRNTEAFF.

This clonotype was recorded a few times. V gene TRBV5-5 combines with J gene TRBJ1-5, with D hard to call. Germline CDR1 and CDR2: SGHKS and YYEKEE (reference sequence). Deletions cut 4 bases from V and 7 bases from J, with 12 bases between. The CDR3 runs 13 residues. CDR3: CASSLEPVQPQHF. The DNA for the CDR3 is TGTGCCAGCAGCCTGGAGCCCGTGCAGCCCCAGCATTTT.

This clonotype was counted ten times or more. The V gene is TRBV28, the J gene TRBJ1-2, with D perhaps matching TRBD1 (6 bases). Germline V lookup: CDR1 MDHEN, CDR2 SYDVKM. V dropped 4 bases and J dropped 4 bases, with 10 bases sitting between them. There are 13 residues in the CDR3. CDR3 DNA: TGTGCCAGCAGTTCAGGGGCCGTCTATGGCTACACCTTC. Its translation is CASSSGAVYGYTF.

This clonotype was found a few times. CDR3 coding DNA: TGTGCCAGCCAACAGGGTTTGGAGTTTGGCTACACCTTC. Protein product: CASQQGLEFGYTF. The rearrangement joins TRBV2 to TRBJ1-2, with D possibly matching TRBD1 (6 bases). Germline CDR1 and CDR2: SNHLY and FYNNEI. The CDR3 spans 13 residues. The V gene lost 8 bases and the J gene lost 7 bases, with 17 bases spanning the gap.

J is TRBJ1-6 and V is TRBV6-1; D is unclear. V lost 6 bases and J 4 bases, leaving 19 bases between the germline ends. This CDR3 contains 17 residues. Germline-derived CDR1 and CDR2 are MNHNS and SASEGT. CDR3 sequence reads: CASSYSTKTAYNSPLHF. In nucleotides, the CDR3 is TGTGCCAGCAGCTATAGTACCAAAACAGCTTATAATTCACCCCTCCACTTT.

This clonotype was seen repeatedly, ten times or more. The chain couples TRBV7-3 to TRBJ2-7; 8 positions agree with TRBD1. V gave up 3 bases and J gave up 1 base; unmatched junction bases: 8. Germline CDR1 reads SGHTA; CDR2 reads FQGTGA. This CDR3 region has 16 residues. The CDR3 sequence is CASSLDATGESYEQYF. CDR3 DNA sequence: TGTGCCAGCAGCTTGGATGCGACAGGGGAGTCCTACGAGCAGTACTTC.

This clonotype was seen more than once but under ten times. The J gene is TRBJ2-3, the V gene TRBV28; tentatively, D is TRBD1 (6 bases). Germline V gene lookup returns CDR1 MDHEN and CDR2 SYDVKM. Trimming took 6 bases from V and 2 from J, leaving 15 bases between them. This CDR3 is built from 15 residues. CDR3 in DNA: TGTGCCAGCAGCCAACATGGGGGCAACACAGATACGCAGTATTTT. Encoded protein: CASSQHGGNTDTQYF.